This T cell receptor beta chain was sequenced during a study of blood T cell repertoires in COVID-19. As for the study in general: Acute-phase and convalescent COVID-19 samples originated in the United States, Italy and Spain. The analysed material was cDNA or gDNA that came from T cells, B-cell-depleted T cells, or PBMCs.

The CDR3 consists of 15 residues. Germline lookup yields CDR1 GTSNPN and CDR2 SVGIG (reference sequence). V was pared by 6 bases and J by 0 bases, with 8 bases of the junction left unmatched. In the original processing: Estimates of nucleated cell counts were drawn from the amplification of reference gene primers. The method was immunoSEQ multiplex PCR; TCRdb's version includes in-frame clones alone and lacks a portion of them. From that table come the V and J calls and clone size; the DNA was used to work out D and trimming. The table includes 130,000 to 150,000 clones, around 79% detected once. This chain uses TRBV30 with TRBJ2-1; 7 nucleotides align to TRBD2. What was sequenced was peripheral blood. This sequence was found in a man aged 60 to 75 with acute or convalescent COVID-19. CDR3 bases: TGTGCCTGTTCCCTAGCGGACCTCTCCTACAATGAGCAGTTCTTC. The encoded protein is CACSLADLSYNEQFF.